This note documents a single TCR beta chain sequence. Its antigen is unknown. Per-base quality was not reported, and no clone a single base away is much larger than it. The library was produced with the immunoSEQ multiplex PCR assay. TCRdb took over this immuneACCESS table, retaining in-frame rearrangements with V and J assigned. Such tables are incomplete; in checked studies, under half of the missing clones stem from an unresolved V gene, and the remainder is unexplained. The table for this sample lists about 33,000 clones; about 91% of them were counted only once. Together, the top ten hold 2.8% of the sample. The data originate from a study of T cell changes during pregnancy in multiple sclerosis (dated by TCRdb to about 2019). With respect to the entire study: The study looked at changes in the T cell repertoire across pregnancy in women with multiple sclerosis.

V was cut back by 0 bases and J by 11 bases, leaving a gap of 20 bases between them. According to the germline V gene, CDR1 reads SGDLS and CDR2 reads YYNGEE. The CDR3 goes from the cysteine to the phenylalanine over 15 residues. The retained sequence is limited to the CDR3, 45 bases, with the frame set at the first base. Sequencing was performed on CD4+ T cells from peripheral blood mononuclear cells, taken in the third trimester of pregnancy. The TCR comes from a female donor in good health, enrolled as a control in a pregnancy study. The chain couples TRBV9 to TRBJ1-1; the D segment could be TRBD1, given 6 matching bases. For the CDR3, the sequence is CASSVAPTGNGEAFF. The DNA reads TGTGCCAGCAGCGTAGCCCCTACAGGGAATGGAGAGGCTTTCTTT.